The clone carrying this T cell receptor beta chain turned up a few times. Its cognate antigen is unknown. Investigators reverse transcribed all isolated RNA, so they sequenced expressed TCRB transcripts. Repertoires were generated with immunoSEQ multiplex PCR, while TCRdb's copy carries only in-frame clones and drops some. Here the sample spans 300,000 or so clones, about 14% being singletons. CDR1 is GTSNPN, CDR2 SVGIG, per germline (reference sequence). This CDR3 spans 15 amino acids. Trimming took 4 bases from V and 2 from J; bases not matched to a gene: 8. The source of the sample is a study of beta chain features in type 1 diabetes. Overall study results and limits: No resolution was reached here on whether HLA type influences TCRB rearrangement. Fewer insertions but more deletions were seen at VDJ junctions in type 1 diabetes patients. Shorter TCRB CDR3s, moderately but significantly so, marked every one of the four CD4+ subsets in Type 1 diabetes patients. PCR might favor shorter templates, but any such skew would affect patients and controls equally.

The specimen sequenced was naive CD4+ T cells from blood. The gene calls are TRBV30 and TRBJ1-5; 7 bases map to TRBD1. The receptor comes from a woman aged 18-29 years with type 1 diabetes. CDR3 protein: CAWTPGGRGNQPQHF. For the CDR3, the DNA is TGTGCCTGGACCCCAGGGGGTAGGGGCAATCAGCCCCAGCATTTT.